This T cell receptor beta chain was identified in a study of blood T cell repertoires in COVID-19. In the source study's methods: Amplification with reference gene primers provided the estimates of nucleated cell counts. Generated by immunoSEQ multiplex PCR, the TCRdb table keeps only in-frame clones and is missing some. V and J calls and clone size come straight from that table; D and trimming were deduced from the DNA. The sample holds some 21,000 clones, 90% seen once. The CDR3 covers 16 residues. V shed 5 bases, J shed 0 bases, and the junction held 8 bases outside the gene matches. The germline CDR1 and CDR2 sequences are SGHAT and FQNNGV.

The genes are TRBV11-2 and TRBJ2-3; 7 bases align to TRBD1. This receptor was obtained from a human donor in a cohort sampled during active COVID-19. Source material: peripheral blood. The CDR3 spells CASSMGQTLSTDTQYF. The DNA for the CDR3 is TGTGCCAGCAGCATGGGACAGACCTTAAGCACAGATACGCAGTATTTT.